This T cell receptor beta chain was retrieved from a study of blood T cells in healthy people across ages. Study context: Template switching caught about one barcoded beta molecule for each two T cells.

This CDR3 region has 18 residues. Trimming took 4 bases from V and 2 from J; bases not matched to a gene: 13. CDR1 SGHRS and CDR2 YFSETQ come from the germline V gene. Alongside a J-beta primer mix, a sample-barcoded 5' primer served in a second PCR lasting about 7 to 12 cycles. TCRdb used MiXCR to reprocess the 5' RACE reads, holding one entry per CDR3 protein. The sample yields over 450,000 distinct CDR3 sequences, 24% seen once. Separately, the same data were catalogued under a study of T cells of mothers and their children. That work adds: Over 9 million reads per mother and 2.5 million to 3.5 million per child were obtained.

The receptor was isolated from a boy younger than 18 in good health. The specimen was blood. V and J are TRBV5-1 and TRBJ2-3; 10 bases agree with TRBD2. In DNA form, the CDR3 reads TGCGCCAGCAGCCAGGGGGCTCTAGCGGGGGCCTACACAGATACGCAGTATTTT. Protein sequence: CASSQGALAGAYTDTQYF.